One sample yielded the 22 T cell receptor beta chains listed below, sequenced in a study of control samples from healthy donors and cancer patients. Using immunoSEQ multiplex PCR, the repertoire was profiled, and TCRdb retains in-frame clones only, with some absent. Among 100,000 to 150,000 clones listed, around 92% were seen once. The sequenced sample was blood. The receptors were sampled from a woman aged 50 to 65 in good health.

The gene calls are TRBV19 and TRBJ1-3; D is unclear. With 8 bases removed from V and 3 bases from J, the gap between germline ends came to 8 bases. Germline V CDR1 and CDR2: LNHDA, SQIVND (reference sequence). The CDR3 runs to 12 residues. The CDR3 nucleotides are TGTGCCAGTGCTCCCTATGGAAACACCATATATTTT. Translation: CASAPYGNTIYF. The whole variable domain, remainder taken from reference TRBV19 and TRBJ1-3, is DGGITQSPKYLFRKEGQNVTLSCEQNLNHDAMYWYRQDPGQGLRLIYYSQIVNDFQKGDIAEGYSVSREKKESFPLTVTSAQKNPTAFYLCASAPYGNTIYFGEGSWLTVV.

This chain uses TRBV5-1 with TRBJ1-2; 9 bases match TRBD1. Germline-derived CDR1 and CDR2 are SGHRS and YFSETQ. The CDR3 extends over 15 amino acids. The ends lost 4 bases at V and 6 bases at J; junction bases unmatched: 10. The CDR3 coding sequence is TGCGCCAGCAGCCAGGAGGGACAGGGAATGGATGGCTACACCTTC. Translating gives CASSQEGQGMDGYTF.

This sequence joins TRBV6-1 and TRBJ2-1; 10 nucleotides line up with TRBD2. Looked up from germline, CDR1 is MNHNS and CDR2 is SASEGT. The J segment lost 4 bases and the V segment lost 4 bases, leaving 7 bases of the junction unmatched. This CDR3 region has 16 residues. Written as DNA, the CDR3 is TGTGCCAGCAGTGTACCTAGCGGGGGCCCTTACAATGAGCAGTTCTTC. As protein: CASSVPSGGPYNEQFF.

CDR3 residues: CASSRTGFGYNEQFF. In DNA form, the CDR3 reads TGTGCCAGCAGCCGGACAGGGTTTGGGTACAATGAGCAGTTCTTC. The chain carries TRBV6-5 and TRBJ2-1, with 8 bases fitting TRBD1. The CDR3 extends over 15 amino acids. Germline values: CDR1 MNHEY, CDR2 SVGAGI. Trimming removed 6 bases from V and 4 bases from J; junction bases left unmatched: 8.

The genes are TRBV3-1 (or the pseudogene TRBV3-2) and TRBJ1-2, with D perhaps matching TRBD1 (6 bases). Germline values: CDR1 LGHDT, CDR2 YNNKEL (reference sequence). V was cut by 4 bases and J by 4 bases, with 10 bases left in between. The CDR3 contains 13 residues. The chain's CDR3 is CASSPRGLYGYTF. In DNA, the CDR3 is TGTGCCAGCAGCCCCAGGGGACTCTATGGCTACACCTTC.

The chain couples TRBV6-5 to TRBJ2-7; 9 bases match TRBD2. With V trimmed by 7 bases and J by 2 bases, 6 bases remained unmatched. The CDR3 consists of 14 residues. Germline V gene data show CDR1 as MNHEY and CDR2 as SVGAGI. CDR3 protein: CASTQSGGTYEQYF. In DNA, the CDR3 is TGTGCCAGCACCCAAAGCGGGGGGACCTACGAGCAGTACTTC.

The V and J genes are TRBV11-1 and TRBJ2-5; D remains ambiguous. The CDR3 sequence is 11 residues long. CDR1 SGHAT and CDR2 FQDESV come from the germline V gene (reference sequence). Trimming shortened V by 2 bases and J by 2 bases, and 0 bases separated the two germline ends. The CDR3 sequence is CASSLQETQYF. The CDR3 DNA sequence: TGTGCCAGCAGCTTACAAGAGACCCAGTACTTC.

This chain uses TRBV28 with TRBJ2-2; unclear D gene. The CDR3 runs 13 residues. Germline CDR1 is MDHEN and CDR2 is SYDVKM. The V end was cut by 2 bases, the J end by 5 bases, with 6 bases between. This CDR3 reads CASSLGGTGELFF. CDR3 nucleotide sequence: TGTGCCAGCAGTTTAGGTGGGACCGGGGAGCTGTTTTTT. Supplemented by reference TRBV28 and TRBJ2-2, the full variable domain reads DVKVTQSSRYLVKRTGEKVFLECVQDMDHENMFWYRQDPGLGLRLIYFSYDVKMKEKGDIPEGYSVSREKKERFSLILESASTNQTSMYLCASSLGGTGELFFGEGSRLTVL.

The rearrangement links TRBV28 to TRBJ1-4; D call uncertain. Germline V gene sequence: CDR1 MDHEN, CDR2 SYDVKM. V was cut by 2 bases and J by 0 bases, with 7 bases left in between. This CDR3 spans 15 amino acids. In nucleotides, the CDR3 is TGTGCCAGCAGTTTAGTTGGAGCAACTAATGAAAAACTGTTTTTT. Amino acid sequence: CASSLVGATNEKLFF.

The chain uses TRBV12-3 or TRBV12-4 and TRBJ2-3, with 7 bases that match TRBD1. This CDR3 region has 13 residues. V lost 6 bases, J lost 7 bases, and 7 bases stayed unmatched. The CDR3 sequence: CASSPQGKNTQYF. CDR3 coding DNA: TGTGCCAGCAGCCCACAGGGGAAGAATACGCAGTATTTT.

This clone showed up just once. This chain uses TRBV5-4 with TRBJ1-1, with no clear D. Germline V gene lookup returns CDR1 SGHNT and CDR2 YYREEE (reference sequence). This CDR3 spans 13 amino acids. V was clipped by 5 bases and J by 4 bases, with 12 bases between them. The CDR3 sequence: CASRGPLITEAFF. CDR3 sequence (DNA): TGTGCCAGCAGAGGACCTCTCATCACTGAAGCTTTCTTT.

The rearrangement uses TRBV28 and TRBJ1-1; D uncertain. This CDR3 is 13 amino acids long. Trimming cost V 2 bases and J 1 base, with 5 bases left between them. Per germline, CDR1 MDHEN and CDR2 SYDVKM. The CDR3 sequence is CASSLGKNTEAFF. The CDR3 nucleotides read TGTGCCAGCAGTTTAGGTAAGAACACTGAAGCTTTCTTT. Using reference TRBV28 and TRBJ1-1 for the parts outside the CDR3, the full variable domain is DVKVTQSSRYLVKRTGEKVFLECVQDMDHENMFWYRQDPGLGLRLIYFSYDVKMKEKGDIPEGYSVSREKKERFSLILESASTNQTSMYLCASSLGKNTEAFFGQGTRLTVV.

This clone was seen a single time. The CDR3 region has the DNA TGTGCCAGCAGTTACGTTGGCATCCCGAACACTGAAGCTTTCTTT. As protein: CASSYVGIPNTEAFF. The chain carries TRBV6-2 or TRBV6-3 and TRBJ1-1; D remains unclear. The CDR3 is 15 amino acids. Between the trimmed V and J ends, which lost 2 bases and 1 base, there was a span of 11 bases. CDR1 and CDR2 from the germline V gene are MNHEY and SVGEGT.

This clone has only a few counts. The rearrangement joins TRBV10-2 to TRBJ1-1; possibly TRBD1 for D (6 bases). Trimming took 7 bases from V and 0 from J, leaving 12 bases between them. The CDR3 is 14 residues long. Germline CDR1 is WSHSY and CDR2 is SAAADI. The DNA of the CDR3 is TGCGCCAGCAAGGGGGACGGGCTGAACACTGAAGCTTTCTTT. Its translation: CASKGDGLNTEAFF.

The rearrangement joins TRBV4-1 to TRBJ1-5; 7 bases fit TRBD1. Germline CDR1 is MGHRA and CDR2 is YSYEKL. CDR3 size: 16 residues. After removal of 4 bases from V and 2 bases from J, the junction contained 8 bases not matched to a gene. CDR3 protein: CASSPWVGTGNQPQHF. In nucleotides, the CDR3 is TGCGCCAGCAGCCCGTGGGTCGGGACAGGCAATCAGCCCCAGCATTTT.

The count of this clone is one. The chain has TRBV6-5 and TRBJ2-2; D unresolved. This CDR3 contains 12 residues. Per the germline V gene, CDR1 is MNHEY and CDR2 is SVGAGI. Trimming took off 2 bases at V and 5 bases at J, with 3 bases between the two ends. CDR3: CASSYKTGELFF. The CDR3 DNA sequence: TGTGCCAGCAGTTACAAAACCGGGGAGCTGTTTTTT.

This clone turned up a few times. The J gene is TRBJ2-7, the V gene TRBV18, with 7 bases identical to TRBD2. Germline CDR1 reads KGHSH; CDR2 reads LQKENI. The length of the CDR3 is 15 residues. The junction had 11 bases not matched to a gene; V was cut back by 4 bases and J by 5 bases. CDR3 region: CASSQLPAGADEQYF. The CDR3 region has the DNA TGTGCCAGCTCACAACTACCTGCGGGAGCTGACGAGCAGTACTTC.

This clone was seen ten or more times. DNA for the CDR3: TGTGCCATCAACGACAGGGCTGGGCAGCCCCAGCATTTT. Translating it yields CAINDRAGQPQHF. The chain uses TRBV10-3 and TRBJ1-5; 7 bases map to TRBD1. CDR1 is ENHRY and CDR2 is SYGVKD in the germline V gene. The trim removed 7 bases at V and 7 bases at J, leaving 7 bases unmatched. The CDR3 is 13 amino acids.

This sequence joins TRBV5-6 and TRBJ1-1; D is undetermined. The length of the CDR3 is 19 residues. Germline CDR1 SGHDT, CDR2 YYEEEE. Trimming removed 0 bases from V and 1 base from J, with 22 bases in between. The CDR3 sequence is CASSLAPGLPRRGNTEAFF. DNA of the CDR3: TGTGCCAGCAGCTTGGCCCCCGGACTCCCCCGGCGGGGGAACACTGAAGCTTTCTTT.

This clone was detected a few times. The CDR3: CASTPTRRESYIQYF. The CDR3 nucleotides are TGTGCCAGCACCCCTACCAGGCGGGAGTCATACATTCAGTACTTC. The rearrangement links TRBV7-8 to TRBJ2-4; TRBD2 matches at 7 bases. With 7 bases clipped from V and 8 bases from J, the junction kept 14 bases outside the gene matches. CDR1 SGHVS and CDR2 FQNEAQ come from the germline V gene. The CDR3 sequence is 15 residues long.

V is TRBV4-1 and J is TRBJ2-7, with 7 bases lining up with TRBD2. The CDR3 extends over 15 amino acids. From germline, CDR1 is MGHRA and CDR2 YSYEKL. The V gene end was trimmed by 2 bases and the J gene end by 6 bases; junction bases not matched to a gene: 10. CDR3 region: CASSQPFGGGVEQYF. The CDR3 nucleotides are TGCGCCAGCAGCCAACCCTTTGGGGGAGGGGTCGAGCAGTACTTC.

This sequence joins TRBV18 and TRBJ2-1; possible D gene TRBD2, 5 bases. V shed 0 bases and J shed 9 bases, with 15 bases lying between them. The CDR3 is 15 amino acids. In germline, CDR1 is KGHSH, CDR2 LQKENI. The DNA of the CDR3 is TGTGCCAGCTCACCACCTTCAGCGGAGGCGGTTGAGCAGTTCTTC. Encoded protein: CASSPPSAEAVEQFF.